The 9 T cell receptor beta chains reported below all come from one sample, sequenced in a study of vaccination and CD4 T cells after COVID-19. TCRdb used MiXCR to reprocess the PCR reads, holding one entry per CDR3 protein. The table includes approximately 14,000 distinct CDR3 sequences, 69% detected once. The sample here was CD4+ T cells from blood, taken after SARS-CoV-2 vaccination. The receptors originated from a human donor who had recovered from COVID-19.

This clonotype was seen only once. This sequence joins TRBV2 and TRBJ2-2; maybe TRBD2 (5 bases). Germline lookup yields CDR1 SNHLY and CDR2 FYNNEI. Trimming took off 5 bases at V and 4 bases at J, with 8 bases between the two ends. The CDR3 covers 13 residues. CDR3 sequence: CASSTLGTGELFF. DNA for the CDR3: TGTGCCAGCAGTACACTAGGCACCGGGGAGCTGTTTTTT.

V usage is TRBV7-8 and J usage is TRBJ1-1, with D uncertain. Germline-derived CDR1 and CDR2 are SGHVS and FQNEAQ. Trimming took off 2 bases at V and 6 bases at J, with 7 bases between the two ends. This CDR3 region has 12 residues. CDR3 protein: CASSLLLSEAFF. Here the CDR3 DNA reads TGTGCCAGCAGCTTACTTCTGTCTGAAGCTTTCTTT.

CDR3 sequence: CSARDNSEAFF. The CDR3 nucleotides are TGCAGTGCTAGAGATAACTCTGAAGCTTTCTTT. V usage is TRBV20-1 and J usage is TRBJ1-1; D remains unclear. CDR3 length: 11 residues. Germline assignment: CDR1 DFQATT and CDR2 SNEGSKA (reference sequence). Trimming left V 0 bases short and J 6 bases short, with 5 bases between.

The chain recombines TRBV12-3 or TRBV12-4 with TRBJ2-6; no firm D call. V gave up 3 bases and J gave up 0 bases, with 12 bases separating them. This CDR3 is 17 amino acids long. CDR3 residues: CASSLVRRSSGANVLTF. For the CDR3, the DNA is TGTGCCAGCAGTTTGGTTCGGCGGAGCTCTGGGGCCAACGTCCTGACTTTC.

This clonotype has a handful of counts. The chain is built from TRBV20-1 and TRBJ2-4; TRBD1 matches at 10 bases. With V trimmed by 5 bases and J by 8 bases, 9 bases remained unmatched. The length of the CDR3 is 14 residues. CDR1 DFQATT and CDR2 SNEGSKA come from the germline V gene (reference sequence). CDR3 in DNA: TGCAGTGCTTATAAAGGACAGGGGGTAGACATTCAGTACTTC. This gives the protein CSAYKGQGVDIQYF.

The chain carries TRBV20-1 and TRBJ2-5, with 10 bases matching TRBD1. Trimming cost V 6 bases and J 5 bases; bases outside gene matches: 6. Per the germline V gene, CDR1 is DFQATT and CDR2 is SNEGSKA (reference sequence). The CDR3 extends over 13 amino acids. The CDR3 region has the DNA TGCAGTGCCCCTGACAGGGGGCTCGAGACCCAGTACTTC. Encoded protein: CSAPDRGLETQYF.

CDR3 coding DNA: TGTGCCACCAGCAGACGACAGGGAATTTCTGGAAACACCATATATTTT. Translating gives CATSRRQGISGNTIYF. V gene TRBV15 combines with J gene TRBJ1-3; 7 nucleotides align to TRBD1. The trim removed 2 bases at V and 1 base at J, leaving 5 bases unmatched. The CDR3 length is 16 residues. The germline V gene encodes CDR1 LNHNV and CDR2 YYDKDF (reference sequence).

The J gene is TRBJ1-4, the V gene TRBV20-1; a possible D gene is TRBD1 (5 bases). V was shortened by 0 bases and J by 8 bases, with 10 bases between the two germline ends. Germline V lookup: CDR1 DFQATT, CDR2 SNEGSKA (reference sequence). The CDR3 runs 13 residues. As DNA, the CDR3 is TGCAGTGCTAGAGATTATAGGGGCGAAAAACTGTTTTTT. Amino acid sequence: CSARDYRGEKLFF.

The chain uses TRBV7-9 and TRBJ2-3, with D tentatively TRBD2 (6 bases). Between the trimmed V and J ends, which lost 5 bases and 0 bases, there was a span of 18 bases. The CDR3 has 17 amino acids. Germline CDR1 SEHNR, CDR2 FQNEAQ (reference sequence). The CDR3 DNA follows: TGTGCCAGCAGCCCTAATATCGGGGAGGCTAGCACAGATACGCAGTATTTT. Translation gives CASSPNIGEASTDTQYF. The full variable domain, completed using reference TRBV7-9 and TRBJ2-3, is DTGVSQNPRHKITKRGQNVTFRCDPISEHNRLYWYRQTLGQGPEFLTYFQNEAQLEKSRLLSDRFSAERPKGSFSTLEIQRTEQGDSAMYLCASSPNIGEASTDTQYFGPGTRLTVL.